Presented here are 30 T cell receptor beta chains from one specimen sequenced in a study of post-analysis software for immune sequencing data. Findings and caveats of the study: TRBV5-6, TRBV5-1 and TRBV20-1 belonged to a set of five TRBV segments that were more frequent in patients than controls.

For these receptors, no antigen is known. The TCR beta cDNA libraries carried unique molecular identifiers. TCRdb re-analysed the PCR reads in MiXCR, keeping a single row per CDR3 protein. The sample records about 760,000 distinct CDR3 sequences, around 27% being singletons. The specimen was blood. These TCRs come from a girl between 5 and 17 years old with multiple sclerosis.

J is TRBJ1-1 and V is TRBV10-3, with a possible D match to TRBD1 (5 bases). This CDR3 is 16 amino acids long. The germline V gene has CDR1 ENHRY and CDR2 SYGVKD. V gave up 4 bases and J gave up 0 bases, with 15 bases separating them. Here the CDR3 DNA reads TGTGCCATCAGTGCGGGAGGACGGGGCATGAACACTGAAGCTTTCTTT. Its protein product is CAISAGGRGMNTEAFF.

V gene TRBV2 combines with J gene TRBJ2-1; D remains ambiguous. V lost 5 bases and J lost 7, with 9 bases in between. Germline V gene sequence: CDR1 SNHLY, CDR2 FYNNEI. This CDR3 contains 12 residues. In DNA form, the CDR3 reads TGTGCCAGCAGTTGGACGAAGAATGAGCAGTTCTTC. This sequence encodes CASSWTKNEQFF.

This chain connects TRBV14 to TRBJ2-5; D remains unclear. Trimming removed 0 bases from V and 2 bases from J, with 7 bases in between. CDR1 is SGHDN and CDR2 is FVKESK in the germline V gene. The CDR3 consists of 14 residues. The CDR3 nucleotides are TGTGCCAGCAGCCAAGATCTGGGGCAAGAGACCCAGTACTTC. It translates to CASSQDLGQETQYF.

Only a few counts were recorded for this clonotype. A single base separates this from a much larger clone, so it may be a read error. CDR3 nucleotides: TGTGCCAGCAGTTTTGCCCCGGGAGCGGTAAAGCGGGAGACCCAGTACTTC. Encoded protein: CASSFAPGAVKRETQYF. The gene calls are TRBV28 and TRBJ2-7; tentatively, D is TRBD2 (6 bases). TRBJ2-5 explains the end of the DNA better; the J call may be wrong. This CDR3 has 17 residues. Germline lookup yields CDR1 MDHEN and CDR2 SYDVKM.

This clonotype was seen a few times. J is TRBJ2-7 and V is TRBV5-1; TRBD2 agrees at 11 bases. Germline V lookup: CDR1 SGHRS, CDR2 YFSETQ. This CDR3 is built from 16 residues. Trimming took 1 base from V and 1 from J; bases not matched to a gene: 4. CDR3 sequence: CASSLTLAGGSYEQYF. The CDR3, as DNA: TGCGCCAGCAGCTTGACCTTAGCGGGAGGGTCCTACGAGCAGTACTTC. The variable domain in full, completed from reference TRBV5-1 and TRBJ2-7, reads KAGVTQTPRYLIKTRGQQVTLSCSPISGHRSVSWYQQTPGQGLQFLFEYFSETQRNKGNFPGRFSGRQFSNSRSEMNVSTLELGDSALYLCASSLTLAGGSYEQYFGPGTRLTVT.

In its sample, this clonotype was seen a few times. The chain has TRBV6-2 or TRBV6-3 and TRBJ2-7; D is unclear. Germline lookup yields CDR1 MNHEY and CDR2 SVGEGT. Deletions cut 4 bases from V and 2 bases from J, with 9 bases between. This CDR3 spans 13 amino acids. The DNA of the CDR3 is TGTGCCAGCAGTTTCTCGCAAACCTACGAGCAGTACTTC. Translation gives CASSFSQTYEQYF.

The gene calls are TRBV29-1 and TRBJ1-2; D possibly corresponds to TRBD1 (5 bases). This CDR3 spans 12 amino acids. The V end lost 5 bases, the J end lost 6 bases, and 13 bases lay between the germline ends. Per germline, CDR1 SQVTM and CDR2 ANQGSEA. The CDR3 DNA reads TGCAGCGTTAGGGGACTGCAACATGGCTACACCTTC. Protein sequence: CSVRGLQHGYTF.

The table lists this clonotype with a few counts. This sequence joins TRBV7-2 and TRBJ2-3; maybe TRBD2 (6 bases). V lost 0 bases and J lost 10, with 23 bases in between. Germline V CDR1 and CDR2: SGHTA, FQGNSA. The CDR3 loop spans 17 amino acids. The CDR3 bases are TGTGCCAGCAGCTTAGCGGGGTGGAGGGTCTCTCTCGAACCGCAGTATTTT. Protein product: CASSLAGWRVSLEPQYF.

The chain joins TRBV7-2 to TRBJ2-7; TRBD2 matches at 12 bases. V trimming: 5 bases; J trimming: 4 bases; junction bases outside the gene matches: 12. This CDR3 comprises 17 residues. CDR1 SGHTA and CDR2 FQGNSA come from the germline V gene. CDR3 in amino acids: CASSARLAGEVVYEQYF. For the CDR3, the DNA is TGTGCCAGCAGCGCCAGACTAGCGGGAGAAGTAGTATACGAGCAGTACTTC.

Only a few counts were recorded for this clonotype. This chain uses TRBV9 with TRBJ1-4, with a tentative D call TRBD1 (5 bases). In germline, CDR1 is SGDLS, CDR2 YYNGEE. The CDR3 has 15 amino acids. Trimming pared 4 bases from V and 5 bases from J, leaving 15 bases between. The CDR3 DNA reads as TGTGCCAGCAGCCGCCGGGACGAACTCAATGAAAAACTGTTTTTT. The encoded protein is CASSRRDELNEKLFF.

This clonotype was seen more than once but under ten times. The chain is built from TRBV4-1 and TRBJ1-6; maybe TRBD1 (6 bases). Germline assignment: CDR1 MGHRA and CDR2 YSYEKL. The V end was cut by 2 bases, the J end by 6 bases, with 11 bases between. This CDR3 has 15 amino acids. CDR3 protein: CASSQLEQGNSPLHF. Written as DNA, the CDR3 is TGCGCCAGCAGCCAACTAGAACAGGGTAATTCACCCCTCCACTTT.

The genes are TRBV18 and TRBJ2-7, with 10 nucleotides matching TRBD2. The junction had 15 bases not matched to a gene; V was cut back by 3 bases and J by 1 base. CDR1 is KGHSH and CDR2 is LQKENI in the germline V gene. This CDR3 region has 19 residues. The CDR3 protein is CASSPPSGSLFDGSYEQYF. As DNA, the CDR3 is TGTGCCAGCTCACCGCCTAGCGGGAGCCTTTTTGATGGGTCCTACGAGCAGTACTTC.

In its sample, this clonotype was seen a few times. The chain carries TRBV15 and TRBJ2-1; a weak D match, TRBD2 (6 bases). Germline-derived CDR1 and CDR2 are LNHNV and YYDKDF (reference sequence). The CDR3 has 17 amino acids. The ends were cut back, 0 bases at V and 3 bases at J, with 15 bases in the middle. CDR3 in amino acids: CATSRDRGSGLYNEQFF. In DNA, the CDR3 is TGTGCCACCAGCAGAGATAGGGGTTCGGGACTCTACAATGAGCAGTTCTTC.

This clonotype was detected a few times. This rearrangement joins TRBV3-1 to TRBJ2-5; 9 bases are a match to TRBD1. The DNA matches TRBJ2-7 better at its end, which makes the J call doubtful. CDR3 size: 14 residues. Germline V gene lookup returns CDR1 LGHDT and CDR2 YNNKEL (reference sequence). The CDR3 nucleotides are TGTGCCAGCAGTTTTTGGACAGGGGTTGACGAGCAGTACTTC. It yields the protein CASSFWTGVDEQYF.

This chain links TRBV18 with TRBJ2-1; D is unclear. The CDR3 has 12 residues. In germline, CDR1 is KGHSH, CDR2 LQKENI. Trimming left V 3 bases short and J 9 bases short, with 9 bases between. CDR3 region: CASSPAVGEQFF. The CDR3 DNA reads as TGTGCCAGCTCACCGGCCGTAGGTGAGCAGTTCTTC.

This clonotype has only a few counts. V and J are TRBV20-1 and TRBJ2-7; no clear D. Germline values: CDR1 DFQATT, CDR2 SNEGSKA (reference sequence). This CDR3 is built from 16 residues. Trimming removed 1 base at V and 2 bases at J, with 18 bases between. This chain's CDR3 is CSARVVRKGSTYEQYF. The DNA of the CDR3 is TGCAGTGCTAGAGTTGTCCGCAAGGGCTCGACCTACGAGCAGTACTTC.

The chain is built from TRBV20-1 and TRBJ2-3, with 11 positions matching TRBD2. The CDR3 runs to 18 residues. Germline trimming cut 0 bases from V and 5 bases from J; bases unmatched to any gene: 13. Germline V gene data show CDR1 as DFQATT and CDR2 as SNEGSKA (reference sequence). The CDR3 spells CSARDFGTSGLLGDTQYF. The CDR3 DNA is TGCAGTGCTAGAGATTTCGGGACTAGCGGATTGTTGGGAGATACGCAGTATTTT.

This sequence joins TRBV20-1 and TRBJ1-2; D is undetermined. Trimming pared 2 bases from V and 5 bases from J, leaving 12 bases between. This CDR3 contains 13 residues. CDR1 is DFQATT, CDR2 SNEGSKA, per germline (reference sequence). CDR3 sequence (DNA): TGCAGTGCTAGACAAGGCAGGAAATATGGCTACACCTTC. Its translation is CSARQGRKYGYTF.

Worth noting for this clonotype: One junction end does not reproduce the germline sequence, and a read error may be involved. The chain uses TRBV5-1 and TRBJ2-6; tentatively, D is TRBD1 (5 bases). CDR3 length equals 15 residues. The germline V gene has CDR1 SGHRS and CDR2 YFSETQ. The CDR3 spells CASSLEGPGANVRTF. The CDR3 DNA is TGCGCCAGCAGCTTGGAAGGTCCTGGGGCCAACGTCCGGACTTTC. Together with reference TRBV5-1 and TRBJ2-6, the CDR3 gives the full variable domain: KAGVTQTPRYLIKTRGQQVTLSCSPISGHRSVSWYQQTPGQGLQFLFEYFSETQRNKGNFPGRFSGRQFSNSRSEMNVSTLELGDSALYLCASSLEGPGANVRTFGAGSRLTVL.

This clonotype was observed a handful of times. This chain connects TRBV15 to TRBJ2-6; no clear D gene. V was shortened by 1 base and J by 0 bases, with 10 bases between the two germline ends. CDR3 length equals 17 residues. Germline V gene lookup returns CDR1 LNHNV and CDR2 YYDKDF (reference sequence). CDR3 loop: CATSRVLQLSGANVLTF. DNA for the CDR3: TGTGCCACCAGCAGAGTCTTACAGCTCTCTGGGGCCAACGTCCTGACTTTC. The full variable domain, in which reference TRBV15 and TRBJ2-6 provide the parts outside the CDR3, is DAMVIQNPRYQVTQFGKPVTLSCSQTLNHNVMYWYQQKSSQAPKLLFHYYDKDFNNEADTPDNFQSRRPNTSFCFLDIRSPGLGDTAMYLCATSRVLQLSGANVLTFGAGSRLTVL.

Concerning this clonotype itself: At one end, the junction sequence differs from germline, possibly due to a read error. The DNA of the CDR3 is TGTGCCAGCAGTGCTGCCAATTCATCCCTCCACTTT. Protein: CASSAANSSLHF. The chain employs TRBV2 and TRBJ1-6; D is undetermined. The V gene's germline CDR1 is SNHLY and CDR2 FYNNEI. This CDR3 has 12 residues.

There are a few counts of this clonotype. The DNA of the CDR3 is TGTGCCAGCAGTACCCGACCCCTCGGGACGGCCTATAATTCACCCCTCCACTTT. Amino acid sequence: CASSTRPLGTAYNSPLHF. This chain joins TRBV6-5 and TRBJ1-6, with D perhaps TRBD1 (5 bases). CDR1 MNHEY and CDR2 SVGAGI come from the germline V gene. V was clipped by 5 bases and J by 2 bases, with 19 bases between them. This CDR3 is built from 18 residues.

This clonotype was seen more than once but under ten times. CDR3 sequence (DNA): TGCAGTGCTAACAGGGACACCTTAAACAATCAGCCCCAGCATTTT. Translated: CSANRDTLNNQPQHF. The chain joins TRBV20-1 to TRBJ1-5; TRBD1 might be the D (6 bases). V lost 4 bases and J 3 bases, leaving 16 bases between the germline ends. CDR3 length equals 15 residues. The germline V gene encodes CDR1 DFQATT and CDR2 SNEGSKA (reference sequence).

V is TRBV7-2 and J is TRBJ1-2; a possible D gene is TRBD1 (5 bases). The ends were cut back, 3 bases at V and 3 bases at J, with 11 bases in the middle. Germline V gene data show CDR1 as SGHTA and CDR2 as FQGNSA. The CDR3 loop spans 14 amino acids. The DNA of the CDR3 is TGTGCCAGCAGCTTGCGGGACGGATACTATGGCTACACCTTC. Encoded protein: CASSLRDGYYGYTF.

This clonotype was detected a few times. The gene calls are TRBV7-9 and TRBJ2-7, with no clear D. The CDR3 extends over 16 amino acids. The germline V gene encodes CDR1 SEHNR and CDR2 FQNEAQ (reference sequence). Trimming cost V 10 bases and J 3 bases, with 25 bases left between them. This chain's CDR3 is CATEYSPRRDRYEQYF. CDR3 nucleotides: TGTGCCACCGAGTATTCCCCGCGGAGAGATCGCTACGAGCAGTACTTC.

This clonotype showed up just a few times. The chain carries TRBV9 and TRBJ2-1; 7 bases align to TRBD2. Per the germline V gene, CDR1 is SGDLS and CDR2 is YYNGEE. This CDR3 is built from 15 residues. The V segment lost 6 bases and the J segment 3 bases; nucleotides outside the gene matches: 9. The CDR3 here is CASTSLAGVYNEQFF. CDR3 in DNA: TGTGCCAGCACCAGCTTGGCGGGAGTCTACAATGAGCAGTTCTTC.

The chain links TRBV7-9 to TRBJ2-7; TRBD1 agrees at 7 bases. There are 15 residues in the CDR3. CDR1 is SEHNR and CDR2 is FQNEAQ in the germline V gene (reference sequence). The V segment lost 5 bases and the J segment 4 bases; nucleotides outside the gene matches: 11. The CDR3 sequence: CASSHRQGIVYEQYF. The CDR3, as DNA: TGTGCCAGCAGCCACCGACAGGGAATTGTATACGAGCAGTACTTC.

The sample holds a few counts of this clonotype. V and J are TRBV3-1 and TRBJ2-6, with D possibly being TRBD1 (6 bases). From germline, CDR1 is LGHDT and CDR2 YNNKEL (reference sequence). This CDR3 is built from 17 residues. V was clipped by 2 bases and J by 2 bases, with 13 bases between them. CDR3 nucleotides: TGTGCCAGCAGCCAAATGACAGGCCCTGCTGGGGCCAACGTCCTGACTTTC. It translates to CASSQMTGPAGANVLTF.

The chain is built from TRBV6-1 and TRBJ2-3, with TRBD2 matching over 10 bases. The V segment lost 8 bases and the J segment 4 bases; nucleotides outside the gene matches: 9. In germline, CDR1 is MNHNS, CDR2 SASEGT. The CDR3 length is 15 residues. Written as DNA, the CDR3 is TGTGCCAGCGCGCTAGCGGGAGTGGCTTCAGATACGCAGTATTTT. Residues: CASALAGVASDTQYF.

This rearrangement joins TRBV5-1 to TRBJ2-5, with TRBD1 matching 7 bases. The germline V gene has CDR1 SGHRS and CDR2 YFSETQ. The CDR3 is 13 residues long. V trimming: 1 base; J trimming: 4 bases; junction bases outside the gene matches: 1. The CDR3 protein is CASSLTGVETQYF. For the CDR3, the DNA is TGCGCCAGCAGCTTGACAGGGGTAGAGACCCAGTACTTC.